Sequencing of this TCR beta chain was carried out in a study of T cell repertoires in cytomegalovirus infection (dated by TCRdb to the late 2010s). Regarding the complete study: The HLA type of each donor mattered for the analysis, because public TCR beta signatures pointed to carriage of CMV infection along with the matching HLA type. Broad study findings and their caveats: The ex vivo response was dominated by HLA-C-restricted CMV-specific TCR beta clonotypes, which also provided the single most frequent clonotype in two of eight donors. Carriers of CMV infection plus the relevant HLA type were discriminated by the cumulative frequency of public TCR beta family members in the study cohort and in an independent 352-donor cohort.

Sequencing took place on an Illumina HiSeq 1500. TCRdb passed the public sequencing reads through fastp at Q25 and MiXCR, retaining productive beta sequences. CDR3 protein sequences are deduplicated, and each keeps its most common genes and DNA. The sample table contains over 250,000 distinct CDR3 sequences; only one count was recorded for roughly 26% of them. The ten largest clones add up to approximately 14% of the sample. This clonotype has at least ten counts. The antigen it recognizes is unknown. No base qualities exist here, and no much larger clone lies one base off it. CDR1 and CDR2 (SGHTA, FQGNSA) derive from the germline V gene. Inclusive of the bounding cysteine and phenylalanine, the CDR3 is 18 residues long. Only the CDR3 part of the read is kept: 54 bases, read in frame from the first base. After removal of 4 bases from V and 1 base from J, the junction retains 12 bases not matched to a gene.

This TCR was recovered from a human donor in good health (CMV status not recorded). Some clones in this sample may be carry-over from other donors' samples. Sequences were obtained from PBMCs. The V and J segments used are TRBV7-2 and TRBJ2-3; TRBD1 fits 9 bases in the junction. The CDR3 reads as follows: CASSSGQGSFRRTDTQYF. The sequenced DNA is TGTGCCAGCAGCTCGGGACAGGGCTCATTTCGTCGCACAGATACGCAGTATTTT.